This TCR beta chain is drawn from a study of T cell changes during pregnancy in multiple sclerosis. Trimming stripped 5 bases from V and 1 base from J, with 14 bases between. The CDR3 length is 15 residues. Germline lookup yields CDR1 SEHNR and CDR2 FQNEAQ (reference sequence). This table comes from immunoSEQ multiplex PCR, and its TCRdb copy is limited to in-frame clones, with some not included. The table shows over 80,000 clones, with 75% to 95% occurring only once. The starting material was peripheral blood, obtained in the second trimester of pregnancy. The clonotype comes from a female donor in good health, enrolled as a control in a pregnancy study. This sequence joins TRBV7-9 and TRBJ1-1; D is uncertain. CDR3 amino acids: CASSQRTYKNTEAFF. Here the CDR3 DNA reads TGTGCCAGCAGCCAAAGGACTTACAAGAACACTGAAGCTTTCTTT.